This TCR beta chain is drawn from a study of blood T cell repertoires in COVID-19. Study-level information: Italy, Spain and the United States were the sources of the convalescent and acute COVID-19 samples. The cDNA or gDNA used as material had been derived from T cells, B-cell-depleted T cells, or PBMCs.

The CDR3 extends over 13 amino acids. Germline-derived CDR1 and CDR2 are SGHRS and YFSETQ. V was shortened by 4 bases and J by 2 bases, with 9 bases between the two germline ends. Per the original methods: It was from reference gene primer amplification that nucleated cell counts were estimated. Method: immunoSEQ multiplex PCR; TCRdb's copy keeps in-frame clones and lacks some. V and J calls and clone size come straight from that table; D and trimming were deduced from the DNA. The sample records roughly 150,000 clones, approximately 83% being singletons. The source material was peripheral blood. The TCR sequence derives from a man in his 70s with active or convalescent COVID-19. The chain carries TRBV5-1 and TRBJ1-2; D gene uncertain. In DNA form, the CDR3 reads TGCGCCAGCAGCCCTACGGTAAACTATGGCTACACCTTC. This codes for CASSPTVNYGYTF. The full variable domain, with the rest looked up from reference TRBV5-1 and TRBJ1-2, is KAGVTQTPRYLIKTRGQQVTLSCSPISGHRSVSWYQQTPGQGLQFLFEYFSETQRNKGNFPGRFSGRQFSNSRSEMNVSTLELGDSALYLCASSPTVNYGYTFGSGTRLTVV.